These 7 T cell receptor beta chains were sequenced from one sample in a study of metastatic and nonmetastatic thyroid tumors. Patients were all untreated before their thyroid surgery. TCRdb re-called clones from the PCR reads using MiXCR. Here the sample spans over 55,000 clones, less than 30% being singletons. The sequencing sample was made of blood. All receptors derive from a female donor with papillary thyroid cancer or a benign thyroid nodule (not recorded which). Some clones in this sample may be carry-over from other donors' samples.

This clone has just a few counts. The chain links TRBV19 to TRBJ2-7; the D is unclear. The V and J ends lost 1 base and 2 bases respectively, with 9 bases between them. The CDR3 spans 14 residues. Germline CDR1 and CDR2: LNHDA and SQIVND (reference sequence). The CDR3 sequence: CASSIVGGTYEQYF. DNA for the CDR3: TGTGCCAGTAGTATAGTAGGCGGAACCTACGAGCAGTACTTC.

This clone was seen more than once but under ten times. This chain joins TRBV2 and TRBJ2-1; a possible D gene is TRBD1 (6 bases). Germline lookup yields CDR1 SNHLY and CDR2 FYNNEI. V dropped 7 bases and J dropped 7 bases, with 17 bases sitting between them. The CDR3 contains 14 residues. CDR3 DNA sequence: TGTGCCAGCATGGGGGCAGGGGTGAGGAATGAGCAGTTCTTC. It translates to CASMGAGVRNEQFF.

In this sample, this clone turned up many times. This chain links TRBV10-3 with TRBJ2-4; 10 bases align to TRBD1. Germline-derived CDR1 and CDR2 are ENHRY and SYGVKD. The CDR3 is made up of 15 amino acids. V shed 5 bases and J 4 bases; nucleotides not matched to a gene: 5. Written as DNA, the CDR3 is TGTGCCATCAGTCATCCGGGACAGGGGAAAAACATTCAGTACTTC. It codes for CAISHPGQGKNIQYF.

The CDR3 reads CASKDRGTGELFF. In DNA, the CDR3 is TGTGCCAGCAAGGACAGGGGGACGGGGGAGCTGTTTTTT. This chain joins TRBV3-1 and TRBJ2-2, with 10 bases identical to TRBD1. Germline-derived CDR1 and CDR2 are LGHDT and YNNKEL (reference sequence). Trimming at V came to 7 bases and at J to 8 bases, leaving 4 bases not matched to a gene. CDR3 length equals 13 residues.

This clone was recorded once. The J gene is TRBJ1-4, the V gene TRBV7-8; a weak D match, TRBD1 (6 bases). The germline V and J ends were trimmed by 1 base and 7 bases, with 7 bases remaining between them. CDR3 length equals 13 residues. Per germline, CDR1 SGHVS and CDR2 FQNEAQ. The CDR3 loop is CASSLGQVEKLFF. CDR3 nucleotide sequence: TGTGCCAGCAGCTTAGGACAGGTTGAAAAACTGTTTTTT.

This chain links TRBV20-1 with TRBJ2-2, with TRBD2 as a possible D gene (6 bases). The germline gives CDR1 DFQATT, CDR2 SNEGSKA (reference sequence). The length of the CDR3 is 15 residues. The germline V and J ends were trimmed by 0 bases and 1 base, with 9 bases remaining between them. The CDR3 coding sequence is TGCAGTGCTAGAGAATCGCGGGAGAACACCGGGGAGCTGTTTTTT. Translation gives CSARESRENTGELFF.

The chain joins TRBV6-2 or TRBV6-3 to TRBJ2-3, with no clear D. The CDR3 consists of 12 residues. The V gene lost 5 bases and the J gene lost 2 bases, with 5 bases spanning the gap. Germline CDR1 and CDR2: MNHEY and SVGEGT. CDR3 loop: CASSMITDTQYF. CDR3 in DNA: TGTGCCAGCAGTATGATCACAGATACGCAGTATTTT.